A single count supports the clone carrying this T cell receptor (beta chain). The antigen remains unidentified. Measured with immunoSEQ multiplex PCR; TCRdb has only the in-frame clones, and not every one. Of 100,000 or so clones in the sample, 90% to 95% were seen once. These data belong to a study of T cell responses to AZD1222 COVID-19 vaccine. Study findings and constraints: Baseline testing showed seropositivity in only six AZD1222 recipients.

The germline V gene has CDR1 SGHNT and CDR2 YYREEE (reference sequence). There are 13 residues in the CDR3. Deletions cut 2 bases from V and 1 base from J, with 4 bases between. The specimen was peripheral blood, collected on day 0 of AZD1222 vaccination. This chain uses TRBV5-4 with TRBJ1-5; D not resolved. The sequence derives from an adult in good health. In DNA, the CDR3 is TGTGCCAGCAGCTTTGGAAGCAATCAGCCCCAGCATTTT. Amino acid sequence: CASSFGSNQPQHF.